The sequence of this T cell receptor (beta chain) was determined in a study of CD8+CD57+ T cells in acquired aplastic anemia. Study in general: Isolated CD4+ and CD8+ cells, once sorted, yielded DNA averaging roughly 3.2 ug.

Genomic DNA was employed as the template in profiling TCR beta VDJ and CDR3. One entry per CDR3 protein results from TCRdb running MiXCR on the reads. Seen here are around 500,000 distinct CDR3 sequences, over 25% observed once, and the top ten hold approximately 0.82%. There are 14 residues in the CDR3. J gave up 7 bases and V 4 bases, and 6 bases lay outside the gene matches. Per the germline V gene, CDR1 is SGHTA and CDR2 is FQGTGA. Ten or more counts support this clonotype. Its antigen is unknown. Study results and caveats: Patients and controls shared roughly 30 CD8+ CDR3 sequences, which appeared highly expressed in patients and within their immunodominant clones. In CD8+ cells, Simpson's diversity showed no significant difference between patients and controls.

An expansion of CD8+CD57+ cells by flow cytometry had been shown in patients chosen for sequencing. Patient blood was sampled before any therapy had been received. The sample consisted of sorted CD4+, CD8+, or CD8+CD57+ T cells (not recorded which) from PBMCs. This rearrangement joins TRBV7-3 to TRBJ2-1; 8 positions match TRBD2. The clonotype comes from a human donor with aplastic anemia. The CDR3 coding sequence is TGTGCCAGCAGCTCCCCGGGACTAGGGAATGAGCAGTTCTTC. Amino acids: CASSSPGLGNEQFF.